This T cell receptor (beta chain) was captured in a study of regulatory T cells in long-lasting Graves disease. There are many counts of this clonotype. Documented time point: newly diagnosed GD, antithyroid drugs for less than 3 months. Extracted PBMC RNA gave rise to the TCR library. Library construction for TCR beta used iRepertoire HTBI primers and Arm-PCR of CDR3 regions. Using its own MiXCR run on the multiplex PCR reads, TCRdb lists one record per CDR3 protein. The table records a few hundred thousand distinct CDR3 sequences, about 20% of them present only once. The data were also submitted as part of a second study, on T cells in Graves' hyperthyroidism and ophthalmopathy.

Sequencing was performed on peripheral blood mononuclear cells (PBMCs), taken at new diagnosis, from a patient treated with antithyroid drugs. This clonotype was sampled from a woman in her 30s with Graves disease.

CDR3 protein: CASSPGLATDTQYF. The DNA of the CDR3 is TGTGCCAGCAGCCCTGGACTAGCGACAGATACGCAGTATTTT. This chain joins TRBV11-3 and TRBJ2-3; 9 positions agree with TRBD2. The germline gives CDR1 SGHNT, CDR2 YENEEA. CDR3 length equals 14 residues. With V trimmed by 5 bases and J by 3 bases, 3 bases remained unmatched.